The present entry profiles one T cell receptor beta chain with its context. This entry is derived from a study of blood T cell repertoires in COVID-19. About the study: Specimens from acute and convalescent COVID-19 originated in the United States, Italy and Spain. Sample material is recorded as cDNA or gDNA derived from T cells, B-cell-depleted T cells, or PBMCs.

Authors' data handling: Amplified reference gene primers provided the basis for estimating nucleated cell counts. Sequenced by immunoSEQ multiplex PCR; TCRdb stores in-frame clones only, minus some. The V and J calls and clone size were taken over from that table, and D and trimming were inferred from the DNA. The sample consists of just over 650,000 clones, around 90% of them appearing once. V was trimmed by 5 bases and J by 6 bases, leaving 14 bases between them. Germline lookup yields CDR1 MNHEY and CDR2 SVGAGI. The CDR3 length is 15 residues. Sequencing was carried out using peripheral blood. The clonotype originates from a woman in her late teens or twenties with acute or convalescent COVID-19. The chain couples TRBV6-5 to TRBJ1-6; the D gene is possibly TRBD1 (6 bases). Here the CDR3 DNA reads TGTGCCAGCAGTCCTCAGGGGAAAAGTAATTCACCCCTCCACTTT. Protein product: CASSPQGKSNSPLHF.